The 15 T cell receptor beta chains listed next were all sequenced from one sample in a study of glioma-infiltrating T cells (dated by TCRdb to 2016 to 2017). TCRdb names Illumina MiSeq as the instrument used. The iRepertoire nested amplicon-rescue multiplex PCR (arm-PCR) platform was used to amplify TCR alpha and beta CDR3 regions from RNA. The public reads were run again by TCRdb, first through fastp at Q25 and then through MiXCR, and only productive beta chains were kept. Rows matching on CDR3 protein sequence are summarized as one entry with the most common DNA and genes. A total of a few hundred thousand distinct CDR3 sequences appear in this sample, roughly two fifths of them only once. Clones ranked in the top ten supply around 13% of the sample. Sequenced: glioma tissue, nonneoplastic brain tissue, or PBMCs (not recorded which). The source is a human donor with low-grade glioma or glioblastoma, undergoing nonglioma brain surgery, or in good health (not recorded which).

This clonotype has at least ten counts. The chain carries TRBV27 and TRBJ1-2, with 7 nucleotides matching TRBD1. The germline V gene encodes CDR1 MNHEY and CDR2 SMNVEV (reference sequence). CDR3 length equals 15 residues. With V trimmed by 5 bases and J by 4 bases, 10 bases remained unmatched. CDR3 residues: CASSPSGGWVYGYTF. The CDR3 DNA reads as TGTGCCAGCAGTCCGTCAGGGGGGTGGGTCTATGGCTACACCTTC.

This clonotype was observed a few times. This chain uses TRBV4-1 with TRBJ2-3, with 8 bases that match TRBD2. Trimming removed 4 bases from V and 1 base from J; junction bases left unmatched: 7. The CDR3 is 16 amino acids. The germline V gene has CDR1 MGHRA and CDR2 YSYEKL. CDR3 amino acids: CASSPRTSWGTDTQYF. The CDR3 nucleotides read TGCGCCAGCAGCCCCCGGACTAGCTGGGGCACAGATACGCAGTATTTT.

In regard to this clonotype: With a much larger clone just one base away, this may be a read error. The chain carries TRBV28 and TRBJ1-5; D gene unclear. The CDR3 loop spans 16 amino acids. Germline-derived CDR1 and CDR2 are MDHEN and SYDVKM. Here the CDR3 DNA reads TGTGCCAGCAGTTTGAGGGAAACTTATAGCAGTCAGCCCCAGCATTTT. It yields the protein CASSLRETYSSQPQHF.

The chain carries TRBV6-5 and TRBJ2-2, with 10 bases matching TRBD1. This CDR3 contains 13 residues. CDR1 and CDR2 from the germline V gene are MNHEY and SVGAGI. V was clipped by 10 bases and J by 6 bases; unmatched bases: 5. CDR3 nucleotide sequence: TGTGCCATCGGGACAGGGGACGCCGGGGAGCTGTTTTTT. It specifies CAIGTGDAGELFF.

With regard to this clonotype: One junction end disagrees with the germline gene, perhaps due to a read error. The chain joins TRBV27 to TRBJ1-2; possible D gene TRBD1, 6 bases. Germline V gives CDR1 MNHEY, CDR2 SMNVEV (reference sequence). The CDR3 length is 14 residues. CDR3 sequence (DNA): TGTGCCAGCACCCCCGGGCAGGGGAACTATAGCTACACCTTC. This sequence encodes CASTPGQGNYSYTF.

Concerning this clonotype itself: The junction and the germline gene differ at one end; a read error may be behind it. V usage is TRBV5-4 and J usage is TRBJ1-1; no definite D call. Germline V gene data show CDR1 as SGHNT and CDR2 as YYREEE (reference sequence). The CDR3 has 12 amino acids. The CDR3 loop reads CASSDPNTKAFF. DNA for the CDR3: TGTGCCAGCAGCGACCCCAACACTAAAGCTTTCTTT.

The rearrangement joins TRBV6-5 to TRBJ2-2; D unclear. Germline assignment: CDR1 MNHEY and CDR2 SVGAGI. The CDR3 is 14 residues long. Between the trimmed V and J ends, which lost 2 bases and 4 bases, there was a span of 8 bases. This CDR3 is CASSYGEVTGELFF. CDR3 nucleotide sequence: TGTGCCAGCAGTTACGGTGAAGTCACCGGGGAGCTGTTTTTT.

This chain joins TRBV4-1 and TRBJ2-7; D not resolved. V lost 0 bases, J lost 5 bases, and 17 bases lay in between. Per germline, CDR1 MGHRA and CDR2 YSYEKL. The CDR3 is made up of 16 amino acids. CDR3 coding DNA: TGCGCCAGCAGCCAAGATCGGACGTCCGTGGGCGACGAGCAGTACTTC. It translates to CASSQDRTSVGDEQYF.

About this clonotype itself: A read error may explain this, as a much larger clone is one base away. The CDR3 here is CASTPLAGGTDTQYF. CDR3 in DNA: TGTGCCAGCACCCCACTAGCGGGAGGCACAGATACGCAGTATTTT. This sequence joins TRBV27 and TRBJ2-3, with 11 bases lining up with TRBD2. Trimming cost V 7 bases and J 1 base; bases outside gene matches: 4. Per the germline V gene, CDR1 is MNHEY and CDR2 is SMNVEV (reference sequence). The CDR3 has 15 amino acids.

The J gene is TRBJ2-5, the V gene TRBV5-4; 9 bases align to TRBD1. The CDR3 runs to 14 residues. CDR1 SGHNT and CDR2 YYREEE come from the germline V gene (reference sequence). V shed 5 bases and J 5 bases; nucleotides not matched to a gene: 7. In nucleotides, the CDR3 is TGTGCCAGCAGTTCCCAACAGGGGGCGGAGACCCAGTACTTC. This codes for CASSSQQGAETQYF. Based on the CDR3 plus reference TRBV5-4 and TRBJ2-5, the full variable domain is ETGVTQSPTHLIKTRGQQVTLRCSSQSGHNTVSWYQQALGQGPQFIFQYYREEENGRGNFPPRFSGLQFPNYSSELNVNALELDDSALYLCASSSQQGAETQYFGPGTRLLVL.

For the CDR3, the DNA is TGTGCCAGTAGTATAAGTGACCAGCTCTCCTACAATGAGCAGTTCTTC. Its protein is CASSISDQLSYNEQFF. The chain carries TRBV19 and TRBJ2-1, with no clear D. V was cut by 2 bases and J by 0 bases, with 11 bases left in between. Per the germline V gene, CDR1 is LNHDA and CDR2 is SQIVND (reference sequence). The CDR3 is 16 amino acids.

On this clonotype: At one boundary the junction diverges from the germline segment, which might be a read error. The V and J genes are TRBV2 and TRBJ1-2; 7 bases are a match to TRBD1. Germline-derived CDR1 and CDR2 are SNHLY and FYNNEI. The CDR3 extends over 13 amino acids. CDR3 nucleotides: TGCGCCAGCAGCCGAGACAGGGCCTATGGCTACACCTTC. As protein: CASSRDRAYGYTF. The full variable domain, in which reference TRBV2 and TRBJ1-2 provide the parts outside the CDR3, is EPEVTQTPSHQVTQMGQEVILRCVPISNHLYFYWYRQILGQKVEFLVSFYNNEISEKSEIFDDQFSVERPDGSNFTLKIRSTKLEDSAMYFCASSRDRAYGYTFGSGTRLTVV.

This clonotype was seen more than once but under ten times. This chain uses TRBV7-2 with TRBJ2-5; D unresolved. Per the germline V gene, CDR1 is SGHTA and CDR2 is FQGNSA. V shed 1 base and J shed 3 bases, with 6 bases lying between them. The CDR3 runs 13 residues. The CDR3 nucleotides are TGTGCCAGCAGCTTAGTGAGAGAAGAGACCCAGTACTTC. This sequence encodes CASSLVREETQYF.

This clonotype was counted a few times. The V gene is TRBV4-3, the J gene TRBJ2-7, with no clear D. In germline, CDR1 is LGHNA, CDR2 YSLEER. V was pared by 0 bases and J by 0 bases, with 6 bases between. There are 14 residues in the CDR3. CDR3 sequence reads: CASSQDGYSYEQYF. In DNA, the CDR3 is TGCGCCAGCAGCCAAGACGGCTACTCCTACGAGCAGTACTTC.

This clonotype came up many times. The chain uses TRBV27 and TRBJ2-3; tentatively, D is TRBD1 (6 bases). CDR1 and CDR2 (germline): MNHEY, SMNVEV (reference sequence). Trimming pared 2 bases from V and 4 bases from J, leaving 19 bases between. The CDR3 sequence is 17 residues long. CDR3 coding DNA: TGTGCCAGCAGTTTAACCAGGGCAGGGGCGCCCCCAGATACGCAGTATTTT. Translation: CASSLTRAGAPPDTQYF.